The 9 T cell receptor beta chains below all came from one sample that was sequenced in a study of T cell responses to AZD1222 COVID-19 vaccine. Assay: immunoSEQ multiplex PCR; the TCRdb copy retains only in-frame clones and omits some. This table has 83,000 or so clones, around 86% appearing once. Sequences were derived from peripheral blood, sampled on day 0 of AZD1222 vaccination. All receptors come from an adult in good health.

This clone was observed a single time. The chain is built from TRBV5-5 and TRBJ2-1; no definite D call. The CDR3 is made up of 13 amino acids. V dropped 4 bases and J dropped 2 bases, with 7 bases sitting between them. Germline V CDR1 and CDR2: SGHKS, YYEKEE (reference sequence). DNA of the CDR3: TGTGCCAGCAGCCCCCGGGCCTACAATGAGCAGTTCTTC. Its protein is CASSPRAYNEQFF.

This chain uses TRBV5-1 with TRBJ1-4, with 12 nucleotides matching TRBD1. This CDR3 has 17 amino acids. V lost 4 bases, J lost 4 bases, and 8 bases stayed unmatched. CDR1 is SGHRS and CDR2 is YFSETQ in the germline V gene. CDR3 coding DNA: TGCGCCAGCAGCCCTGGGACAGGGGGCGGCCTTAATGAAAAACTGTTTTTT. Translated, it gives CASSPGTGGGLNEKLFF.

The genes are TRBV24-1 and TRBJ2-3, with 14 bases that match TRBD2. Germline-derived CDR1 and CDR2 are KGHDR and SFDVKD. With V trimmed by 9 bases and J by 4 bases, 5 bases remained unmatched. This CDR3 comprises 15 residues. Here the CDR3 DNA reads TGTGCCACCGCCGGGACTAGCGGGAGTGCAGATACGCAGTATTTT. It codes for CATAGTSGSADTQYF.

The chain recombines TRBV7-2 with TRBJ2-3; no clear D gene. The CDR3 runs to 12 residues. Germline CDR1 and CDR2: SGHTA and FQGNSA. Trimming left V 3 bases short and J 10 bases short, with 11 bases between. CDR3 bases: TGTGCCAGCAGCTTTCGGGCTTATGCGCAGTATTTT. Protein sequence: CASSFRAYAQYF.

The chain uses TRBV2 and TRBJ1-2, with no clear D. Germline assignment: CDR1 SNHLY and CDR2 FYNNEI. Trimming pared 1 base from V and 5 bases from J, leaving 5 bases between. This CDR3 has 12 residues. The CDR3 DNA is TGTGCCAGCAGTGAAGAAGGTTATGGCTACACCTTC. Residues: CASSEEGYGYTF. The complete variable domain, with remaining parts taken from reference TRBV2 and TRBJ1-2, reads EPEVTQTPSHQVTQMGQEVILRCVPISNHLYFYWYRQILGQKVEFLVSFYNNEISEKSEIFDDQFSVERPDGSNFTLKIRSTKLEDSAMYFCASSEEGYGYTFGSGTRLTVV.

This clone has a single count. The chain uses TRBV12-3 or TRBV12-4 and TRBJ1-2, with 7 bases lining up with TRBD1. Losses at the gene ends were 6 bases for V and 8 bases for J; bases not matched to a gene: 9. This CDR3 contains 13 residues. CDR3: CASSRRQGWGYTF. The CDR3 coding sequence is TGTGCCAGCAGCCGCCGACAGGGATGGGGCTACACCTTC.

A remark on this clone: A junction boundary mismatches the germline segment, possibly from a read error. The chain uses TRBV9 and TRBJ2-7, with D possibly TRBD2 on 5 matching bases. This CDR3 has 14 amino acids. Germline CDR1 and CDR2: SGDLS and YYNGEE. CDR3 loop: CASSVDPSSHEQYF. The DNA of the CDR3 is TGTGCCAGCAGCGTAGACCCTAGCTCCCACGAGCAGTACTTC.

The chain links TRBV30 to TRBJ1-4; D unclear. This CDR3 has 14 amino acids. V lost 3 bases to trimming and J lost 12 bases, with 20 bases between them. CDR1 and CDR2 (germline): GTSNPN, SVGIG (reference sequence). The CDR3 nucleotides read TGTGCCTGGAGCTCGGCGACCGCTCGGGTAGAACTGTTTTTT. Its translation is CAWSSATARVELFF. The entire variable domain, with the rest obtained from reference TRBV30 and TRBJ1-4, is as follows: SQTIHQWPATLVQPVGSPLSLECTVEGTSNPNLYWYRQAAGRGLQLLFYSVGIGQISSEVPQNLSASRPQDRQFILSSKKLLLSDSGFYLCAWSSATARVELFFGSGTQLSVL.

This chain connects TRBV3-1 (or the pseudogene TRBV3-2) to TRBJ1-3; perhaps TRBD1 as D (6 bases). This CDR3 is built from 14 residues. Germline assignment: CDR1 LGHDT and CDR2 YNNKEL (reference sequence). Trimming left V 1 base short and J 6 bases short, with 10 bases between. The DNA for the CDR3 is TGTGCCAGCAGCCAAGCCGGGGGCGAAAACACCATATATTTT. Translation gives CASSQAGGENTIYF.